A selection of T cell receptor beta chains follows, all from one sample in a study of T cell responses to AZD1222 COVID-19 vaccine. Profiled with immunoSEQ multiplex PCR; TCRdb holds only in-frame clones, not every one. The table includes about 120,000 clones, over 75% detected once. The sequencing used peripheral blood, collected on day 0 of AZD1222 vaccination. Source of these receptors: an adult in good health. The CDR3 runs from the conserved cysteine through the conserved F or W. Fields, in order: V gene, D gene, J gene, clone size, CDR3 DNA, CDR3 protein. A D gene is named only where the DNA matches it firmly. Clone size is stated in some rows and not others, as once, few, many or a class when expanded.

>TRBV27|TRBD1|TRBJ1-1|-
TGTGCCACCGGGACAGGGGATTCTGAAGCTTTCTTT
CATGTGDSEAFF
>TRBV14|-|TRBJ2-2|few
TGTGCCAGCAGCCACGTTTTCGGGGAGCTGTTTTTT
CASSHVFGELFF
>TRBV30|TRBD2|TRBJ2-1|-
TGTGCCTGGAGTGTCCAACTAGCGCCCCTTGGGAATGAGCAGTTCTTC
CAWSVQLAPLGNEQFF
>TRBV27|TRBD1|TRBJ2-7|once
TGTGCCAGCAGTTGGACAGGCAGAGGGTACGAGCAGTACTTC
CASSWTGRGYEQYF
>TRBV4-2|TRBD2|TRBJ2-1|-
TGTGCCAGCAGCGCACGGGAGGGCGCCTACAATGAGCAGTTCTTC
CASSAREGAYNEQFF
>TRBV5-1|TRBD1|TRBJ1-5|-
TGCGCCAGCAGCTTGACAGGGGAGCAGCCCCAGCATTTT
CASSLTGEQPQHF
>TRBV18|-|TRBJ1-1|few
TGTGCCAGCTCACCAAACCCTTCCGCTGAAGCTTTCTTT
CASSPNPSAEAFF
>TRBV5-6|-|TRBJ2-3|-
TGTGCCAGCAGTCGTAGGACTCGGTCCACAGATACGCAGTATTTT
CASSRRTRSTDTQYF
>TRBV18|-|TRBJ1-2|-
TGTGCCAGCTCACCGGAGGGTCTGTTGTTGGTGTCCGACTTC
CASSPEGLLLVSDF
>TRBV6-4|-|TRBJ2-1|-
TGTGCCAGCAGTGCTCGCGATGAGCAGTTCTTC
CASSARDEQFF
>TRBV5-4|-|TRBJ2-7|-
TGTGCCAGCAGCCGTGGCGGGGCGGGGAAGCCCTACGAGCAGTACTTC
CASSRGGAGKPYEQYF
>TRBV3-1/TRBV3-2|-|TRBJ2-7|-
TGTGCCAGCAGCCAAAACTACGAGCAGTACTTC
CASSQNYEQYF
>TRBV18|-|TRBJ1-1|-
TGTGCCAGCTCACCCACTTCGAACACTGAAGCTTTCTTT
CASSPTSNTEAFF
>TRBV30|-|TRBJ2-7|-
TGTGCCTGGAGCGTGGGGATTAGGGCCCCCAGTGACGAGCAGTACTTC
CAWSVGIRAPSDEQYF
>TRBV27|-|TRBJ2-7|-
TGTGCCAGCAGGGGGACAACGTACGAGCAGTACTTC
CASRGTTYEQYF
>TRBV19|TRBD1|TRBJ2-6|-
TGTGCCAGTAGGTCCGGGACAGGGGCTGGGGCCAACGTCCTGACTTTC
CASRSGTGAGANVLTF
>TRBV4-1|-|TRBJ1-1|-
TGCGCCAGCAGCCAAGAAGGTCCTAACACTGAAGCTTTCTTT
CASSQEGPNTEAFF
>TRBV29-1|-|TRBJ1-2|few
TGCAGCGTTGAAGTGGACGCAGTCTATGGCTACACCTTC
CSVEVDAVYGYTF
>TRBV12-2|-|TRBJ1-2|-
TGTGCAAGTCGCTTGGGGAGTTATGGCTACACCTTC
CASRLGSYGYTF
>TRBV24-1|-|TRBJ2-2|-
TGTGCCACCACGGAGGGGGGACCCCCCGGGGAGCTGTTTTTT
CATTEGGPPGELFF
>TRBV6-5|TRBD2|TRBJ2-7|-
TGTGCCAGCAGCCCCCTAGCGGGGGTCTCCTACGAGCAGTACTTC
CASSPLAGVSYEQYF
>TRBV5-4|-|TRBJ2-7|-
TGTGCCAGCAGCTTGGATCGTGGGTCTCTCTACGAGCAGTACTTC
CASSLDRGSLYEQYF
>TRBV2|TRBD2|TRBJ2-1|-
TGTGCCAGCAGGAGGACTAGCGGTATCTACAATGAGCAGTTCTTC
CASRRTSGIYNEQFF
>TRBV7-3|-|TRBJ1-1|-
TGTGCCAGCAGCCTTAACCCGACGAACACTGAAGCTTTCTTT
CASSLNPTNTEAFF
>TRBV11-2|-|TRBJ2-7|-
TGTGCCAGCAGCTTAGTTGTTTTGCGTGAGCAGTACTTC
CASSLVVLREQYF
>TRBV21-1|-|TRBJ2-5|-
TGTGCCAGCAGCAAATATGATAGCGGGCAAGAGACCCAGTACTTC
CASSKYDSGQETQYF
>TRBV28|TRBD1|TRBJ1-6|-
TGTGCCGCGACCACAGGGGATTATAATTCACCCCTCCACTTT
CAATTGDYNSPLHF
>TRBV3-1/TRBV3-2|-|TRBJ1-1|-
TGTGCCAGCAGTCAATTGAGCACTGAAGCTTTCTTT
CASSQLSTEAFF
>TRBV5-4|-|TRBJ1-4|-
TGTGCCAGCAGCTTGGCGGGGGCTGCAACTAATGAAAAACTGTTTTTT
CASSLAGAATNEKLFF
>TRBV7-9|-|TRBJ1-2|once
TGTGCCAGCAGCTTAGCGGATGGCTACACCTTC
CASSLADGYTF
>TRBV7-2|TRBD2|TRBJ2-3|-
TGTGCCAGCAGATATGGGGGGGCAGATACGCAGTATTTT
CASRYGGADTQYF
>TRBV28|-|TRBJ2-2|-
TGTGCCAGCAGCGTTACGAGTCCCGGGGAGCTGTTTTTT
CASSVTSPGELFF
>TRBV10-1|-|TRBJ2-1|-
TGCGCCAGCAGTGACTTAGAGGCGGGAACGAATGAGCAGTTCTTC
CASSDLEAGTNEQFF
>TRBV19|-|TRBJ1-5|-
TGTGCCAGTAGTATTATCCCCCCAAGTGAGGGTAGGGGCAATCAGCCCCAGCATTTT
CASSIIPPSEGRGNQPQHF
>TRBV6-5|-|TRBJ1-5|-
TGTGCCAGCAGTCCTACGAGGGATCAGCCCCAGCATTTT
CASSPTRDQPQHF
>TRBV11-2|TRBD1|TRBJ1-1|-
TGTGCCAGCAGCCCCGGACAGGTTTTTACTGAAGCTTTCTTT
CASSPGQVFTEAFF
>TRBV11-3|TRBD1|TRBJ1-4|few
TGTGCCAGCAGCCCTCAGGGGGCGACTAATGAAAAACTGTTTTTT
CASSPQGATNEKLFF
>TRBV3-1/TRBV3-2|-|TRBJ1-2|-
TGTGCCAGCAGCCAAAGGGGGGCAGGTGCTTACTATGGCTACACCTTC
CASSQRGAGAYYGYTF
>TRBV19|TRBD1|TRBJ1-6|-
TGTGCCAGCCGAGTCCCGGGACAGGGGGCTCGAGGGTCCTATAATTCACCCCTCCACTTT
CASRVPGQGARGSYNSPLHF
>TRBV10-3|TRBD1|TRBJ1-1|-
TGTGCCATCAGTGAGCGCCCCGGACAGGGGGCGGGTGAAGCTTTCTTT
CAISERPGQGAGEAFF
>TRBV28|-|TRBJ2-7|-
TGTGCCAGCAAAAATTTTGCCTACGAGCAGTACTTC
CASKNFAYEQYF
>TRBV19|TRBD1|TRBJ1-5|-
TGTGCCAGTAAGGGGTGGGGCGACAGGGGTTTCCTCAATCAGCCCCAGCATTTT
CASKGWGDRGFLNQPQHF
>TRBV2|-|TRBJ1-1|-
TGTGCCAGCAGTGAAGCATCCATGAGGAACACTGAAGCTTTCTTT
CASSEASMRNTEAFF
>TRBV30|-|TRBJ1-1|-
TGTGCCTGGAGTCCAGACTCGACAGGATCTGAAGCTTTCTTT
CAWSPDSTGSEAFF
>TRBV7-7|-|TRBJ2-7|-
TGTGCTAGCAGCTTAGCCCACGGGCCTTCCTACGAGCAGTACTTC
CASSLAHGPSYEQYF
>TRBV20-1|TRBD2|TRBJ2-7|-
TGCAGTGCTAGTTCACTAGCGGGCAGGTGGGAGCAGTACTTC
CSASSLAGRWEQYF
>TRBV7-9|TRBD2|TRBJ2-7|-
TGTGCCAGCAGCCTCTCCCTAAGCGGGGCGCCCTACGAGCAGTACTTC
CASSLSLSGAPYEQYF
>TRBV11-3|-|TRBJ2-3|-
TGTGCCAGCAGCTCCCCGAAAGATACGCAGTATTTT
CASSSPKDTQYF
>TRBV2|-|TRBJ1-2|few
TGTGCCAGCAGCCCTAACTATGGCTACACCTTC
CASSPNYGYTF
>TRBV12-3/TRBV12-4|-|TRBJ1-1|-
TGTGCCAGTGCTAGGTACATGAACACTGAAGCTTTCTTT
CASARYMNTEAFF
>TRBV19|-|TRBJ1-1|-
TGTGCCAGTAGTATAGGGGAAACAGGGAACACTGAAGCTTTCTTT
CASSIGETGNTEAFF
>TRBV19|-|TRBJ2-1|-
TGTGCCAGTAGTTCCCTGAACCAGGGCGGTGAGCAGTTCTTC
CASSSLNQGGEQFF
>TRBV3-1/TRBV3-2|-|TRBJ2-1|once
TGTGCCAGCAGCCAAGATCTTGTTCCCAATGAGCAGTTCTTC
CASSQDLVPNEQFF
>TRBV28|-|TRBJ1-5|-
TGTGCCAGCACCAGGTCCCTTGACTCTCTAGGGGGGAACCAGCCCCAGCATTTT
CASTRSLDSLGGNQPQHF
>TRBV29-1|-|TRBJ1-1|-
TGCAGCGTTTGGGATTTCACTGAAGCTTTCTTT
CSVWDFTEAFF
>TRBV30|-|TRBJ1-5|-
TGTGCCTGGGGCGAGGGGAGTCAGCCCCAGCATTTT
CAWGEGSQPQHF
>TRBV3-1/TRBV3-2|-|TRBJ1-1|-
TGTGCCAGCAGCCGTACAGGGTACACTGAAGCTTTCTTT
CASSRTGYTEAFF
>TRBV19|TRBD2|TRBJ2-1|many
TGTGCCAGTAGTCCCGGGGGGGGGAATGAGCAGTTCTTC
CASSPGGGNEQFF
>TRBV11-3|-|TRBJ2-1|once
TGTGCCAGCAGCGGAGATTTTGGGGACAATGAGCAGTTCTTC
CASSGDFGDNEQFF
>TRBV4-2|-|TRBJ1-2|-
TGTGCCAGCAGCCAAGAGACCTATGGCTACACCTTC
CASSQETYGYTF